These 25 T cell receptor beta chains share one sample of origin, sequenced in a study of post-analysis software for immune sequencing data. Study results and caveats: Patients had higher frequencies than controls of roughly five TRBV segments, including TRBV5-6, TRBV5-1 and TRBV20-1.

No antigen has been assigned to these receptors. The library was made from cDNA and included unique molecular identifiers. TCRdb reanalysed the PCR reads using MiXCR and keeps one entry per CDR3 protein. This table has over 150,000 distinct CDR3 sequences, about 29% appearing once. The specimen sequenced was blood. The receptors stem from a girl aged 5-17 years with multiple sclerosis.

This clonotype appeared a few times. This sequence may be a read error, since a much larger clone differs from it by one base. The chain couples TRBV29-1 to TRBJ2-7; 11 nucleotides line up with TRBD2. The CDR3 loop spans 14 amino acids. CDR1 and CDR2 (germline): SQVTM, ANQGSEA. Losses at the gene ends were 7 bases for V and 7 bases for J; bases not matched to a gene: 12. The CDR3 reads CSAGLAGGFNEQYF. CDR3 sequence (DNA): TGCAGCGCCGGATTAGCGGGAGGGTTCAATGAGCAGTACTTC.

The V call is TRBV9, the J call TRBJ2-1; 13 bases agree with TRBD2. After removal of 4 bases from V and 5 bases from J, the junction contained 3 bases not matched to a gene. CDR3 length: 15 residues. Per germline, CDR1 SGDLS and CDR2 YYNGEE. The CDR3 region is CASSWGTSGNNEQFF. In DNA form, the CDR3 reads TGTGCCAGCAGCTGGGGGACTAGCGGGAACAATGAGCAGTTCTTC. Together with reference TRBV9 and TRBJ2-1, the CDR3 gives the full variable domain: DSGVTQTPKHLITATGQRVTLRCSPRSGDLSVYWYQQSLDQGLQFLIQYYNGEERAKGNILERFSAQQFPDLHSELNLSSLELGDSALYFCASSWGTSGNNEQFFGPGTRLTVL.

This clonotype turned up a few times. V gene TRBV9 combines with J gene TRBJ2-3; D might be TRBD2 (6 bases). From germline, CDR1 is SGDLS and CDR2 YYNGEE. Between the trimmed V and J ends, which lost 4 bases and 3 bases, there was a span of 18 bases. CDR3 length: 16 amino acids. The CDR3 DNA sequence: TGTGCCAGCAGCTCTTACGGGAGTCCTGGTACAGATACGCAGTATTTT. As protein: CASSSYGSPGTDTQYF.

This clonotype has more than one count but fewer than ten. The V and J genes are TRBV11-1 and TRBJ2-7; 12 nucleotides align to TRBD2. CDR1 is SGHAT, CDR2 FQDESV, per germline (reference sequence). Trimming took 3 bases from V and 4 from J; bases not matched to a gene: 7. The CDR3 is 16 amino acids. The CDR3 DNA follows: TGTGCCAGCAGCTTGGGACTAGCGGGTTCAGATTACGAGCAGTACTTC. This gives the protein CASSLGLAGSDYEQYF.

This clonotype showed up just a few times. This may be a read error: a much more frequent sequence differs by one nucleotide. The CDR3 bases are TGTGCCAACAGTTTGGGCAGGGGGCTCGAGCAGTACTTC. Its translation: CANSLGRGLEQYF. V gene TRBV27 combines with J gene TRBJ2-5; TRBD1 agrees at 8 bases. The DNA end is a closer match to TRBJ2-7, so the J assignment may be wrong. Germline V gives CDR1 MNHEY, CDR2 SMNVEV (reference sequence). The CDR3 length is 13 residues.

As for this clonotype: A much larger clonotype is one base distant, so this may be a read error. V gene TRBV29-1 combines with J gene TRBJ1-2; D ambiguous. Germline V lookup: CDR1 SQVTM, CDR2 ANQGSEA. The CDR3 contains 9 residues. CDR3 sequence: CCPGDGYTF. The CDR3 bases are TGCTGCCCTGGGGATGGCTACACCTTC.

Of note for this clonotype: Just one base apart from a much larger clone, this may be a read error. The chain uses TRBV28 and TRBJ2-7; D not certain. Germline V lookup: CDR1 MDHEN, CDR2 SYDVKM. V was pared by 4 bases and J by 7 bases, with 8 bases between. This CDR3 is 11 amino acids long. For the CDR3, the DNA is TGTGCCAGCAGTTCTGTGATGGAGCAGTACTTC. Its translation: CASSSVMEQYF.

As regards this clonotype: This may be a read error: a much more frequent sequence differs by one nucleotide. The rearrangement uses TRBV27 and TRBJ1-2, with 8 bases fitting TRBD1. From germline, CDR1 is MNHEY and CDR2 SMNVEV (reference sequence). This CDR3 has 15 residues. The CDR3 spells CARSTGTGVNYGYTF. In DNA, the CDR3 is TGTGCCCGCAGTACCGGGACAGGAGTTAACTATGGCTACACCTTC.

This clonotype was recorded many times. The chain recombines TRBV4-1 with TRBJ2-5, with TRBD2 identical over 10 bases. The J call is uncertain, as TRBJ2-7 better fits the DNA end. Per germline, CDR1 MGHRA and CDR2 YSYEKL. This CDR3 comprises 15 residues. The DNA of the CDR3 is TGCGCCAGCAGCCGAATAGGGACTAGCGACAACGAGCAGTACTTC. This codes for CASSRIGTSDNEQYF.

The chain uses TRBV7-3 and TRBJ2-1; D may be TRBD2 (5 bases). CDR1 is SGHTA and CDR2 is FQGTGA in the germline V gene. Trimming stripped 5 bases from V and 2 bases from J, with 16 bases between. The CDR3 extends over 16 amino acids. The CDR3 region is CASSPAPSGPYNEQFF. For the CDR3, the DNA is TGTGCCAGCAGCCCCGCCCCGAGCGGACCCTACAATGAGCAGTTCTTC.

V is TRBV2 and J is TRBJ2-1; 14 bases align to TRBD2. The junction had 2 bases not matched to a gene; V was cut back by 4 bases and J by 6 bases. The CDR3 is 15 amino acids. CDR1 is SNHLY and CDR2 is FYNNEI in the germline V gene. The CDR3 here is CASSGLAGGPNEQFF. CDR3 nucleotide sequence: TGTGCCAGCAGTGGACTAGCGGGAGGGCCCAATGAGCAGTTCTTC.

This clonotype was seen a single time. A much larger clonotype is one base distant, so this may be a read error. The V and J genes are TRBV7-9 and TRBJ1-5; tentative D call: TRBD1 (6 bases). CDR3 length equals 15 residues. Looked up from germline, CDR1 is SEHNR and CDR2 is FQNEAQ (reference sequence). The CDR3 sequence is CASNLTGAGNQPQHF. As DNA, the CDR3 is TGTGCCAGCAACTTAACGGGGGCGGGCAATCAGCCCCAGCATTTT.

V usage is TRBV7-9 and J usage is TRBJ2-1; TRBD1 is a possible D gene (6 bases). V lost 5 bases, J lost 0 bases, and 11 bases lay in between. CDR3 length equals 15 residues. Germline loops: CDR1 SEHNR, CDR2 FQNEAQ (reference sequence). The DNA of the CDR3 is TGTGCCAGCAGCCCCGACAGGAGCTCCTACAATGAGCAGTTCTTC. This sequence encodes CASSPDRSSYNEQFF.

The chain links TRBV5-1 to TRBJ2-4; D perhaps matches TRBD2 (5 bases). The end of the DNA fits TRBJ2-7 better, so the J call may be wrong. CDR3 length: 14 residues. CDR1 is SGHRS and CDR2 is YFSETQ in the germline V gene. CDR3 region: CASSLGNGNYEQYF. Written as DNA, the CDR3 is TGCGCCAGCAGCTTGGGCAACGGGAACTACGAGCAGTACTTC.

This clonotype was found many times. The chain is built from TRBV20-1 and TRBJ2-7; 11 positions match TRBD1. The length of the CDR3 is 14 residues. Germline loops: CDR1 DFQATT, CDR2 SNEGSKA (reference sequence). J gave up 2 bases and V 3 bases, and 3 bases lay outside the gene matches. The CDR3 nucleotides read TGCAGTGCTAGCCGGACAGGGGGCACCTACGAGCAGTACTTC. Translated, it gives CSASRTGGTYEQYF.

This clonotype was found a few times. The chain employs TRBV12-3 or TRBV12-4 and TRBJ1-1; D unresolved. The V and J ends lost 3 bases and 6 bases respectively, with 11 bases between them. CDR3 size: 13 residues. Here the CDR3 DNA reads TGTGCCAGCAGTTTTTTTAAGGGCGCTGAAGCTTTCTTT. This translates into CASSFFKGAEAFF.

Worth noting for this clonotype: In this CDR3 the conserved last residue, phenylalanine or tryptophan, is missing, so a read error is likely. The chain combines TRBV3-1 with TRBJ2-7; TRBD2 matches 8 bases. The J call could be wrong; TRBJ2-5 is a better fit for the DNA end. This CDR3 comprises 14 residues. The germline gives CDR1 LGHDT, CDR2 YNNKEL (reference sequence). CDR3 in amino acids: CASSQDVAGGTQYL. The CDR3 nucleotides are TGTGCCAGCAGCCAAGACGTTGCGGGAGGGACCCAGTACCTC.

This sequence joins TRBV20-1 and TRBJ2-1; D call uncertain. The germline CDR1 and CDR2 sequences are DFQATT and SNEGSKA (reference sequence). V lost 3 bases, J lost 9 bases, and 18 bases lay in between. This CDR3 is built from 14 residues. The CDR3 sequence is CSASPSRQVGEQFF. The CDR3 DNA reads TGCAGTGCTAGCCCTTCTAGGCAGGTCGGTGAGCAGTTCTTC.

This clonotype has a handful of counts. The chain has TRBV29-1 and TRBJ1-2; 7 nucleotides align to TRBD1. The V gene's germline CDR1 is SQVTM and CDR2 ANQGSEA. This CDR3 contains 14 residues. J lost 7 bases, V lost 5 bases, and 13 bases had no gene match. As DNA, the CDR3 is TGCAGCGTTAGGGAAGGGGACAGAACTTCTGGCTACACCTTC. This gives the protein CSVREGDRTSGYTF.

The chain joins TRBV6-5 to TRBJ2-1; 9 positions match TRBD2. CDR3 length: 15 residues. Germline loops: CDR1 MNHEY, CDR2 SVGAGI. Trimming removed 10 bases from V and 5 bases from J; junction bases left unmatched: 12. The CDR3 loop reads CATSSIAGEDNEQFF. For the CDR3, the DNA is TGTGCCACCAGCTCTATAGCGGGAGAAGACAATGAGCAGTTCTTC.

This chain uses TRBV11-2 with TRBJ2-3; D call uncertain. This CDR3 region has 12 residues. V was pared by 6 bases and J by 6 bases, with 10 bases between. Germline CDR1 is SGHAT and CDR2 is FQNNGV. The CDR3 DNA follows: TGTGCCAGCAGTTCTGTAATGGATACGCAGTATTTT. Translated: CASSSVMDTQYF.

CDR3: CASSLEAGGCEQYF. DNA of the CDR3: TGCGCCAGCAGCTTGGAGGCAGGGGGCTGCGAGCAGTACTTC. The chain employs TRBV5-1 and TRBJ2-7; TRBD1 aligns across 8 bases. Trimming cost V 0 bases and J 6 bases; bases outside gene matches: 5. CDR3 size: 14 residues. Germline V CDR1 and CDR2: SGHRS, YFSETQ.

This clonotype has ten or more counts. The V and J genes are TRBV29-1 and TRBJ2-7; D ambiguous. The CDR3 runs to 12 residues. Germline V lookup: CDR1 SQVTM, CDR2 ANQGSEA. The V and J ends lost 3 bases and 3 bases respectively, with 9 bases between them. This CDR3 reads CSVEERRYEQYF. Written as DNA, the CDR3 is TGCAGCGTTGAGGAGCGCCGCTACGAGCAGTACTTC.

Details on this clonotype: A much larger clone differs by one base, so this may be a read error. This chain connects TRBV29-1 to TRBJ2-5; perhaps TRBD2 as D (6 bases). Germline values: CDR1 SQVTM, CDR2 ANQGSEA. The CDR3 is 11 residues long. V lost 4 bases and J 11 bases, leaving 14 bases between the germline ends. CDR3 residues: CSVALGGEQYF. The DNA of the CDR3 is TGCAGCGTTGCCTTGGGGGGTGAGCAGTACTTC.

This clonotype was seen only a few times. The chain combines TRBV7-9 with TRBJ2-1; D is possibly TRBD1 or TRBD2 (6 bases each). CDR1 and CDR2 from the germline V gene are SEHNR and FQNEAQ (reference sequence). Trimming pared 2 bases from V and 5 bases from J, leaving 13 bases between. This CDR3 comprises 15 residues. CDR3 in DNA: TGTGCCAGCAGCTTATCGGGGGCAGTAGACAATGAGCAGTTCTTC. Residues: CASSLSGAVDNEQFF.